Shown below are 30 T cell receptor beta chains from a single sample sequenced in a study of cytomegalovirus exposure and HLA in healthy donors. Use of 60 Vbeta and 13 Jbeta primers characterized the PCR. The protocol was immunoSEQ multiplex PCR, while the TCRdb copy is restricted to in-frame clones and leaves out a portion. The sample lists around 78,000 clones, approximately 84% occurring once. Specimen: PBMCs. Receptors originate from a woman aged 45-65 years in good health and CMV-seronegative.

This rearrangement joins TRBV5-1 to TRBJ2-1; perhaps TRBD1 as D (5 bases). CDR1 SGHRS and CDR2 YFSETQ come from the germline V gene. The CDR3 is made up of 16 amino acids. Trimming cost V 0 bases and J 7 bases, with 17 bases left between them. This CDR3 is CASSLEAGNAWNEQFF. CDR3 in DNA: TGCGCCAGCAGCTTGGAGGCAGGGAACGCGTGGAATGAGCAGTTCTTC.

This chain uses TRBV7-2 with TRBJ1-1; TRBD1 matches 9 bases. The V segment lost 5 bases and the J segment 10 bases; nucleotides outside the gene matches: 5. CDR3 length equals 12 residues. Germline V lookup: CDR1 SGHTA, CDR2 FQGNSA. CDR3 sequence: CASSRDRGTAFF. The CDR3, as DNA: TGTGCCAGCAGCCGTGACAGGGGGACAGCTTTCTTT.

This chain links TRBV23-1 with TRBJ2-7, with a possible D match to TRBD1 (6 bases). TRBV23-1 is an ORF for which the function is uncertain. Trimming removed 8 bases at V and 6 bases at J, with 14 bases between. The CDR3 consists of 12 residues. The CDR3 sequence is CASGYRVGEQYV. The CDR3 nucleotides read TGCGCCAGCGGCTACAGGGTTGGCGAGCAGTACGTC.

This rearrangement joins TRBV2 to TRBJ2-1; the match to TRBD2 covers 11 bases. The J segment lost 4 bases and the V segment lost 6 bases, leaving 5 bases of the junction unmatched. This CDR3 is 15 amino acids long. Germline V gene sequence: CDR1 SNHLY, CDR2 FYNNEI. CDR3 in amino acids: CASRFGLAGYNEQFF. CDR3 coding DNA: TGTGCCAGCAGGTTCGGACTAGCGGGTTACAATGAGCAGTTCTTC.

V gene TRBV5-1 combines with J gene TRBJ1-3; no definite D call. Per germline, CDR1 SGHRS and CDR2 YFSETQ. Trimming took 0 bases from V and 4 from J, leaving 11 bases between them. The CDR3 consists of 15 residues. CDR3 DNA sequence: TGCGCCAGCAGCTTGGAGGCAGGTACAGGAAACACCATATATTTT. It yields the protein CASSLEAGTGNTIYF.

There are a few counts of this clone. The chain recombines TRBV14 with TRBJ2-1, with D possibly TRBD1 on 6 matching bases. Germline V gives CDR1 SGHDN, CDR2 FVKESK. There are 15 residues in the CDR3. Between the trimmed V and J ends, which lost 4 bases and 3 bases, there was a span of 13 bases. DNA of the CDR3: TGTGCCAGCAGCCCTTACACAGGGTACTACAATGAGCAGTTCTTC. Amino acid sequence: CASSPYTGYYNEQFF.

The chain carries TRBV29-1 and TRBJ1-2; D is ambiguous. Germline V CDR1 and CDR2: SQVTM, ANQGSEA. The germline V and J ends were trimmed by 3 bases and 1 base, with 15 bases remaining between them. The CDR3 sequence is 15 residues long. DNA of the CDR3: TGCAGCGTTGATTTGACGGAGAGAATTAACTATGGCTACACCTTC. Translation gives CSVDLTERINYGYTF.

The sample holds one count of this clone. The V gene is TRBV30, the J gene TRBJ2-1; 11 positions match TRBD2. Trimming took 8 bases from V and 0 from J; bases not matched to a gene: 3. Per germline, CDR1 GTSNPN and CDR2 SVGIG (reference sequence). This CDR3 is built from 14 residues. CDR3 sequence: CAGGTSGSYNEQFF. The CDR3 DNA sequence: TGTGCCGGCGGGACTAGCGGCTCCTACAATGAGCAGTTCTTC.

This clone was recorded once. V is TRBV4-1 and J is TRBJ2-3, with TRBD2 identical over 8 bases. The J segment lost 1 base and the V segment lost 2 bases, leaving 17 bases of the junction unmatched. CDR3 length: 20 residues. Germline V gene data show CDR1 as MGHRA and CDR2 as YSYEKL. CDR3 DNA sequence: TGCGCCAGCAGCCAACCGGGACTAGTGGGACCGATGATAGGCACAGATACGCAGTATTTT. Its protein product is CASSQPGLVGPMIGTDTQYF.

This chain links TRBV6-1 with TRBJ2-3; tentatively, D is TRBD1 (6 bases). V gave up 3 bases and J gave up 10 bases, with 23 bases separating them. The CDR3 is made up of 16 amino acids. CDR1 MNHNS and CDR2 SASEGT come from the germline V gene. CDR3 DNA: TGTGCCAGCAGTGATCCGACAGGTACCAAATCTGATGCGCAGTATTTT. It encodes CASSDPTGTKSDAQYF.

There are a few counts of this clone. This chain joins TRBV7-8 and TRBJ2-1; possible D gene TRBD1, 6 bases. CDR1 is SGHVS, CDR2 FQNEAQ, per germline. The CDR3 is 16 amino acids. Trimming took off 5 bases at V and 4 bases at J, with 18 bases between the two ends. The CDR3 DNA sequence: TGTGCCAGCAGCAGGACAGAAAAAATTCAGTACAATGAGCAGTTCTTC. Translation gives CASSRTEKIQYNEQFF. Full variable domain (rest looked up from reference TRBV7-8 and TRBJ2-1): GAGVSQSPRYKVAKRGQDVALRCDPISGHVSLFWYQQALGQGPEFLTYFQNEAQLDKSGLPSDRFFAERPEGSVSTLKIQRTQQEDSAVYLCASSRTEKIQYNEQFFGPGTRLTVL.

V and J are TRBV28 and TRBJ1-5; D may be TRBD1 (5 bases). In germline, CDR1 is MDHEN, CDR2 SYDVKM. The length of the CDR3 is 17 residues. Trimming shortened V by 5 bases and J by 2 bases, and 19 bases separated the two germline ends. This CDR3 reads CASSPHGGRGGNQPQHF. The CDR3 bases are TGTGCCAGCAGTCCTCACGGGGGAAGGGGAGGCAATCAGCCCCAGCATTTT.

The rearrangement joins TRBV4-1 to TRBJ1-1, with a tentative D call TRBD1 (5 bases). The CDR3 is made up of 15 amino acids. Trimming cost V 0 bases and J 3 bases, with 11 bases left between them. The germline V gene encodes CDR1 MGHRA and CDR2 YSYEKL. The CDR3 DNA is TGCGCCAGCAGCCAAGATAGGGTAGGGGACACTGAAGCTTTCTTT. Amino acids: CASSQDRVGDTEAFF.

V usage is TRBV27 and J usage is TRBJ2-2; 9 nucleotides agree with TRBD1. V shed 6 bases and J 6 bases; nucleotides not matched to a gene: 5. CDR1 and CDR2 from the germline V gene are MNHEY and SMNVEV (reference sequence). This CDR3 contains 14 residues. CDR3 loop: CASRQTGGPGELFF. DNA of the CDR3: TGTGCCAGCAGGCAGACAGGGGGTCCCGGGGAGCTGTTTTTT.

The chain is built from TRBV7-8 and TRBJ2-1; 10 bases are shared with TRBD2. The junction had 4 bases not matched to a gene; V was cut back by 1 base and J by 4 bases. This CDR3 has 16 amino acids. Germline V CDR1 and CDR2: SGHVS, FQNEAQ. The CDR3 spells CASSLVLAGSYNEQFF. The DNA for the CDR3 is TGTGCCAGCAGCTTAGTACTAGCGGGGTCATACAATGAGCAGTTCTTC.

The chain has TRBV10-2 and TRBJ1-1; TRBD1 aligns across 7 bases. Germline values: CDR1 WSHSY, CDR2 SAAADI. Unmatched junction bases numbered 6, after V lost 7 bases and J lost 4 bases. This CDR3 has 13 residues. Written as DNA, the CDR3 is TGCGCCAGCAAAGCAGGGGGGATCACTGAAGCTTTCTTT. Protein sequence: CASKAGGITEAFF.

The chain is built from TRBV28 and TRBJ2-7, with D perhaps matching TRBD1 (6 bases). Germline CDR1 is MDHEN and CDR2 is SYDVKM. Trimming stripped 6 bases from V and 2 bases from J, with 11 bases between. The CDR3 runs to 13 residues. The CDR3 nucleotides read TGTGCCAGCAGAGGGACATCCGCCTACGAGCAGTACTTC. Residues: CASRGTSAYEQYF.

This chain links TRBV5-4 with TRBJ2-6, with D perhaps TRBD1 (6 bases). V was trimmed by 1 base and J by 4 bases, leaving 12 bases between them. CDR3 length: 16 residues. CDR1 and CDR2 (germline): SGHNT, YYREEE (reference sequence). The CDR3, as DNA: TGTGCCAGCAGCTTGACAGGGCCGGGAGGGGCCAACGTCCTGACTTTC. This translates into CASSLTGPGGANVLTF.

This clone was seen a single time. In DNA, the CDR3 is TGTGCCAGCAGCATCGGGAGGCCCGACGAGCAGTACTTC. It is translated as CASSIGRPDEQYF. The gene calls are TRBV7-8 and TRBJ2-7, with 7 nucleotides matching TRBD2. The germline gives CDR1 SGHVS, CDR2 FQNEAQ. This CDR3 comprises 13 residues. The junction had 6 bases not matched to a gene; V was cut back by 5 bases and J by 5 bases. The whole variable domain, filled in from reference TRBV7-8 and TRBJ2-7, reads GAGVSQSPRYKVAKRGQDVALRCDPISGHVSLFWYQQALGQGPEFLTYFQNEAQLDKSGLPSDRFFAERPEGSVSTLKIQRTQQEDSAVYLCASSIGRPDEQYFGPGTRLTVT.

CDR3 sequence reads: CASSGLGYGYTF. In DNA, the CDR3 is TGTGCCAGCAGTGGCCTCGGGTATGGCTACACCTTC. The V and J genes are TRBV2 and TRBJ1-2; no clear D. V shed 4 bases and J shed 5 bases, with 8 bases lying between them. CDR1 is SNHLY and CDR2 is FYNNEI in the germline V gene. This CDR3 is built from 12 residues.

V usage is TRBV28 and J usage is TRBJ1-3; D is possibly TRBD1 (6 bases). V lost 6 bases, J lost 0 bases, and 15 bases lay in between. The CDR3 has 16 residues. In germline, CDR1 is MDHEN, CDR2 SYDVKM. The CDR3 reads CASRVGGGYSGNTIYF. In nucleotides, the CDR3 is TGTGCCAGCAGGGTGGGGGGGGGCTACTCTGGAAACACCATATATTTT.

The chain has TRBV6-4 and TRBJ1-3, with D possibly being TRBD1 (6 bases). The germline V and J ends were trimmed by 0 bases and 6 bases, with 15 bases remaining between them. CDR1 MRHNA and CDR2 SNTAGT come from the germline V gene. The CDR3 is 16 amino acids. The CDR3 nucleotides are TGTGCCAGCAGTGACTCGAGCAGGGGTAGTGTAAACACCATATATTTT. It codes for CASSDSSRGSVNTIYF.

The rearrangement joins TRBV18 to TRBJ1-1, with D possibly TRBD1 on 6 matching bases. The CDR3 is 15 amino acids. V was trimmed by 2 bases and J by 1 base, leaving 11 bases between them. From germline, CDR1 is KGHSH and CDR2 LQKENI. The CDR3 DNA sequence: TGTGCCAGCTCACCAAGCGGGGGGGCGAACACTGAAGCTTTCTTT. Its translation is CASSPSGGANTEAFF.

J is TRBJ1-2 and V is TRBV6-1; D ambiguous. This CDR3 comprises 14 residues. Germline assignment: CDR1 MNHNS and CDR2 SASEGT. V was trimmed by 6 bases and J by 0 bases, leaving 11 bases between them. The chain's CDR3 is CASRTPGSNYGYTF. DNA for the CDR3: TGTGCCAGCAGGACCCCCGGGTCTAACTATGGCTACACCTTC.

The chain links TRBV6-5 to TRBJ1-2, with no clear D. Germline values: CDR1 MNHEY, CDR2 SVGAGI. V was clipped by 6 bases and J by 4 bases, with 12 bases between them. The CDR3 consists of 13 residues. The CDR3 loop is CASSQVSGYGYTF. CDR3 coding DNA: TGTGCCAGCAGCCAGGTTTCTGGCTATGGCTACACCTTC.

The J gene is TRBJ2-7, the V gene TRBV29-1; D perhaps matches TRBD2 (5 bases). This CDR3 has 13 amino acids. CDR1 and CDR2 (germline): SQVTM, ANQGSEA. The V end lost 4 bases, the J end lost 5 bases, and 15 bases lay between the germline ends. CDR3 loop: CSVVLLASNEQYV. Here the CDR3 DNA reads TGCAGCGTTGTCCTCTTAGCTAGCAACGAGCAGTACGTC.

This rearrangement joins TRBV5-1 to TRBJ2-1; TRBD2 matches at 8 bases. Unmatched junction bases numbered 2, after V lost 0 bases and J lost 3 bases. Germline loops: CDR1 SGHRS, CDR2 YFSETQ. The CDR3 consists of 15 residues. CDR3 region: CASSLGGTSYNEQFF. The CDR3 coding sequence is TGCGCCAGCAGCTTGGGGGGGACTAGCTACAATGAGCAGTTCTTC.

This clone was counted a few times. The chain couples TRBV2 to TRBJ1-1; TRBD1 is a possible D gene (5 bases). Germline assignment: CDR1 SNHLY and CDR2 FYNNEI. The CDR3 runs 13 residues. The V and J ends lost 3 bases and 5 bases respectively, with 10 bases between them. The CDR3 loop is CASSDQGGTEAFF. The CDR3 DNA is TGTGCCAGCAGTGATCAGGGAGGGACTGAAGCTTTCTTT.

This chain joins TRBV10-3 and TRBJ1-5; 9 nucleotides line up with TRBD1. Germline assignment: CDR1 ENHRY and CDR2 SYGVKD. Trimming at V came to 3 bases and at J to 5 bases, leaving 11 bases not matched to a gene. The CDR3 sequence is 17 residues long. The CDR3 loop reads CAISDYFGTGIDQPQHF. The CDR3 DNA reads TGTGCCATCAGTGATTATTTTGGGACAGGGATCGATCAGCCCCAGCATTTT.

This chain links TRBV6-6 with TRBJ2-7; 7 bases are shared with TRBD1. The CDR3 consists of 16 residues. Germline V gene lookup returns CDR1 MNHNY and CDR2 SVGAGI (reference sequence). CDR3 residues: CTSSAADRVILNEQYV. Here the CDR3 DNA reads TGTACCAGCAGCGCCGCAGACAGGGTGATTCTGAACGAGCAGTACGTC.